This TCR beta chain appears in the sequencing data of a study of T-cell reconstitution after alpha-beta-depleted transplantation in children. The CDR3 spans 20 residues. Germline V gene data show CDR1 as MNHEY and CDR2 as SVGAGI. The V gene end was trimmed by 4 bases and the J gene end by 0 bases; junction bases not matched to a gene: 12. Study observations and caveats: T-cell counts and diversity at one year post-transplant came mainly from newly produced T cells. Some patients' high day-60 TCRbeta diversity was attributed to recipient cells surviving conditioning. Several hundred expanded graft clones reportedly gave rise to the alpha-beta T cells present about two months after transplant.

Regarding this clonotype: Its antigen is not identified.

Unique molecular identifiers were used in preparing the TCRbeta library. MiXCR, applied by TCRdb to the PCR reads, yields one record per CDR3 protein. The top ten hold 27% of the sample, which has about 440,000 distinct CDR3 sequences, 43% seen once. Sequences were derived from PBMCs, sampled before TCRalphabeta/CD19-depleted stem cell transplant. This receptor was obtained from a girl aged 2-10 years with aplastic anemia, due to receive a stem cell transplant. V gene TRBV6-5 combines with J gene TRBJ2-6; 10 nucleotides match TRBD2. For the CDR3, the DNA is TGTGCCAGCAGTTCCCGGGGGGGTAGCGGGAGGTCCTCTGGGGCCAACGTCCTGACTTTC. This gives the protein CASSSRGGSGRSSGANVLTF.